A selection of T cell receptor beta chains follows, all from one sample in a study of molecular identifiers for immune sequencing clone quantification. TCRdb re-derived calls from the PCR reads in MiXCR, one entry per CDR3 protein. The sample lists more than 450,000 distinct CDR3 sequences, 20% to 25% occurring once. The specimen sequenced was naive CD8+ T cells from blood, with Jurkat cell RNA spiked in. The receptors originated from a human donor in good health. Some libraries in this study had Jurkat cell RNA spiked in. CDR3s include the opening cysteine and the closing phenylalanine or tryptophan. The D gene is left open where the match is weak. The size entry is marked missing in some rows and otherwise reads once, few, many or a size class.

V,size,J,D,CDR3,DNA
TRBV7-2,few,TRBJ2-2,NA,CASSLVGSSHTGELFF,TGTGCCAGCAGCTTAGTTGGAAGTTCGCACACCGGGGAGCTGTTTTTT
TRBV7-8,many,TRBJ2-5,NA,CASSLVRAVGETQYF,TGTGCCAGCAGCTTAGTTCGTGCGGTTGGAGAGACCCAGTACTTC
TRBV15,NA,TRBJ2-3,TRBD2,CATSRGLAVTDTRYF,TGTGCCACCAGCAGGGGACTAGCGGTCACAGATACGCGGTATTTT
TRBV20-1,NA,TRBJ2-2,NA,CSARALWRQNTGELFF,TGCAGTGCTAGGGCCCTCTGGCGGCAAAACACCGGGGAGCTGTTTTTT
TRBV6-2/TRBV6-3,few,TRBJ2-1,NA,CASSYGDNEQFF,TGTGCCAGCAGTTACGGGGACAATGAGCAGTTCTTC
TRBV30,NA,TRBJ1-5,TRBD1,CAWRSRGEGQPQHF,TGTGCCTGGAGGAGCAGGGGGGAAGGCCAGCCCCAGCATTTT
TRBV5-1,few,TRBJ2-1,NA,CASSFPLDTRSYNEQFF,TGCGCCAGCAGTTTCCCGTTGGACACCCGCTCCTACAATGAGCAGTTCTTC
TRBV2,few,TRBJ2-3,TRBD2,CASNTLAGDTDTQYF,TGTGCCAGCAACACACTAGCGGGGGACACAGATACGCAGTATTTT
TRBV29-1,many,TRBJ2-7,NA,CSVIRTLGEQYF,TGCAGCGTTATCAGAACCTTGGGGGAGCAGTACTTC
TRBV2,many,TRBJ2-3,TRBD2,CASRPTSGGMNTQYF,TGTGCCAGCAGACCGACTAGCGGGGGCATGAATACGCAGTATTTT
TRBV27,many,TRBJ1-5,NA,CASSTYSNQPQHF,TGTGCCAGCAGTACATATAGCAATCAGCCCCAGCATTTT
TRBV27,NA,TRBJ2-7,NA,CASSLSGPGYEQYF,TGTGCCAGCAGTTTGTCCGGACCAGGCTACGAGCAGTACTTC
TRBV24-1,few,TRBJ2-3,TRBD2,CATSERPQIAGGYTDTQYF,TGTGCCACCAGTGAGAGACCCCAAATAGCGGGGGGCTACACAGATACGCAGTATTTT
TRBV28,NA,TRBJ2-3,NA,CASTRVAEGSDTQYF,TGTGCCAGCACTCGGGTGGCCGAAGGGTCAGATACGCAGTATTTT
TRBV9,few,TRBJ2-7,NA,CASSVAAAGEQYF,TGTGCCAGCAGCGTTGCCGCTGCGGGTGAGCAGTACTTC
TRBV4-3,NA,TRBJ2-7,TRBD2,CASSQGSGRASEQYF,TGCGCCAGCAGCCAAGGCAGCGGGAGGGCCTCCGAGCAGTACTTC
TRBV28,few,TRBJ1-1,NA,CASSFAINTEAFF,TGTGCCAGCAGTTTCGCAATAAACACTGAAGCTTTCTTT
TRBV11-1,NA,TRBJ2-1,TRBD2,CASSFGREGRVGEQFF,TGTGCCAGCAGCTTCGGGCGGGAGGGCCGAGTTGGTGAGCAGTTCTTC
TRBV3-1,few,TRBJ1-2,NA,CASSQEGSAGNGYTF,TGTGCCAGCAGCCAAGAAGGGTCGGCAGGGAATGGCTACACCTTC
TRBV6-5,NA,TRBJ2-5,TRBD2,CASSPITGREEETQYF,TGTGCCAGCAGTCCTATCACAGGGCGGGAGGAAGAGACCCAGTACTTC
TRBV27,few,TRBJ2-3,TRBD2,CASSLGRATDTQYF,TGTGCCAGCAGTTTAGGGAGGGCGACAGATACGCAGTATTTT
TRBV29-1,many,TRBJ2-1,NA,CSVEQGRRTYNEQFF,TGCAGCGTTGAGCAAGGACGGAGAACCTACAATGAGCAGTTCTTC
TRBV18,few,TRBJ2-3,NA,CASSPFGQRDTQYF,TGTGCCAGCTCACCATTCGGCCAGCGGGATACGCAGTATTTT
TRBV9,NA,TRBJ1-5,NA,CACSVGGASNQPQHF,TGTGCCTGCAGCGTAGGGGGGGCAAGTAATCAGCCCCAGCATTTT
TRBV7-9,NA,TRBJ2-5,NA,CASSFGVLQETQYF,TGTGCCAGCAGCTTCGGGGTGCTGCAAGAGACCCAGTACTTC
TRBV11-2,few,TRBJ2-3,TRBD2,CASSLSAALAGEVSDTQYF,TGTGCCAGCAGCTTATCGGCAGCTCTAGCGGGAGAGGTGTCAGATACGCAGTATTTT
TRBV27,few,TRBJ1-1,NA,CASSLLAGSDEAFF,TGTGCCAGCAGTTTATTGGCAGGGTCGGATGAAGCTTTCTTT
TRBV6-2/TRBV6-3,NA,TRBJ2-2,NA,CASREGRSTGELFF,TGTGCCAGCAGAGAGGGACGGAGCACCGGGGAGCTGTTTTTT
TRBV7-6,few,TRBJ2-2,TRBD1,CASTLRDRFGTGELFF,TGTGCCAGCACCCTAAGGGACAGGTTCGGCACCGGGGAGCTGTTTTTT
TRBV7-8,few,TRBJ1-1,NA,CASSLGNNMNTEAFF,TGTGCCAGCAGCTTAGGGAATAACATGAACACTGAAGCTTTCTTT
TRBV15,NA,TRBJ2-7,TRBD1,CATSSRQGDEQYF,TGTGCCACCAGCAGCAGACAGGGTGACGAGCAGTACTTC
TRBV9,NA,TRBJ2-5,NA,CASSTEGVYEGETQYF,TGTGCCAGCAGCACCGAGGGCGTATATGAGGGGGAGACCCAGTACTTC
TRBV19,few,TRBJ2-3,NA,CASSIAGHNTDTQYF,TGTGCCAGTAGTATAGCGGGGCACAACACAGATACGCAGTATTTT
TRBV6-5,NA,TRBJ2-7,NA,CASSYEKNTGSYEQYF,TGTGCCAGCAGTTACGAAAAAAATACAGGGAGCTACGAGCAGTACTTC
TRBV11-2,few,TRBJ1-1,NA,CASSSLLGNTEAFF,TGTGCCAGCAGCTCTTTGCTGGGTAACACTGAAGCTTTCTTT
TRBV11-3,NA,TRBJ2-7,NA,CASSLGRGPSYEQYF,TGTGCCAGCAGCTTAGGCAGGGGCCCCTCCTACGAGCAGTACTTC